The TCR beta chain described here comes from a study of OX40 agonist ivuxolimab in advanced cancers. Study summary: It was permissible to have had prior anti-PD-1, anti-PD-L1 or anti-CTLA-4 therapy, and around 40% had some.

Only in-frame clones appear in the TCRdb table, and some are missing; sequencing was by immunoSEQ multiplex PCR. The data contain around 70,000 clones, around 85% of them singletons. In germline, CDR1 is SNHLY, CDR2 FYNNEI. The CDR3 has 16 residues. The J gene is TRBJ1-1, the V gene TRBV2, with D possibly TRBD1 on 6 matching bases. This TCR came from an adult with an advanced solid tumor such as melanoma, head and neck, liver or kidney cancer. Sequencing used CD4+ or CD8+ T cells sorted from blood, obtained in a trial of the OX40 agonist ivuxolimab. CDR3 sequence (DNA): TGTTCCACTTCCGGGGGCAGGGGCCCTATGAACACTGAAGCTTTCTTT. The encoded protein is CSTSGGRGPMNTEAFF.